Following are 27 T cell receptor beta chains from one sample sequenced in a study of blood T cell repertoires in COVID-19. The assay was immunoSEQ multiplex PCR, and TCRdb's table has in-frame clones only and misses some. The table shows 350,000 to 500,000 clones, with approximately 91% occurring only once. Material: PBMCs or T cells enriched from blood (not recorded which). The receptors originated from a woman between 18 and 30 years old who had been exposed to COVID-19.

This CDR3 reads CASSLDGQGGYYEQYF. The DNA for the CDR3 is TGCGCCAGCAGCTTGGATGGACAGGGAGGATACTACGAGCAGTACTTC. The gene calls are TRBV5-1 and TRBJ2-7, with 8 bases that match TRBD1. This CDR3 has 16 amino acids. Germline CDR1 and CDR2: SGHRS and YFSETQ. V lost 0 bases and J lost 3; bases outside the gene matches: 8.

The genes are TRBV29-1 and TRBJ1-4, with D unresolved. Trimming left V 3 bases short and J 8 bases short, with 10 bases between. The CDR3 runs 12 residues. The germline CDR1 and CDR2 sequences are SQVTM and ANQGSEA. CDR3 DNA: TGCAGCGTTGAGGCGGGAAGAGAAAAACTGTTTTTT. It specifies CSVEAGREKLFF. Full variable domain (remainder filled in from reference TRBV29-1 and TRBJ1-4): SAVISQKPSRDICQRGTSLTIQCQVDSQVTMMFWYRQQPGQSLTLIATANQGSEATYESGFVIDKFPISRPNLTFSTLTVSNMSPEDSSIYLCSVEAGREKLFFGSGTQLSVL.

This clone is a singleton in its sample. The J gene is TRBJ2-1, the V gene TRBV11-1; D might be TRBD2 (5 bases). Germline CDR1 reads SGHAT; CDR2 reads FQDESV (reference sequence). This CDR3 has 15 residues. V lost 7 bases and J lost 7, with 20 bases in between. DNA for the CDR3: TGTGCCAGCACCCCAGCCGGGGTGCTGGGGAATGAGCAGTTCTTC. It yields the protein CASTPAGVLGNEQFF.

This clone was found once. The V gene is TRBV4-3, the J gene TRBJ2-1, with 16 nucleotides matching TRBD2. The CDR3 is 17 residues long. Germline CDR1 and CDR2: LGHNA and YSLEER. J lost 7 bases, V lost 4 bases, and 7 bases had no gene match. CDR3 nucleotides: TGCGCCAGCAGCCCGGGGACTAGCGGGGGGGCCGGTAATGAGCAGTTCTTC. This translates into CASSPGTSGGAGNEQFF.

This clone was observed once. The chain joins TRBV5-1 to TRBJ2-7; D is uncertain. CDR1 is SGHRS, CDR2 YFSETQ, per germline. The CDR3 extends over 11 amino acids. Trimming removed 4 bases at V and 7 bases at J, with 9 bases between. CDR3 sequence: CASSLSREQYF. CDR3 coding DNA: TGCGCCAGCAGCCTCTCGAGGGAGCAGTACTTC.

The gene calls are TRBV19 and TRBJ1-1, with D unclear. Germline V lookup: CDR1 LNHDA, CDR2 SQIVND (reference sequence). The CDR3 runs 11 residues. V was clipped by 5 bases and J by 7 bases, with 8 bases between them. CDR3 residues: CASSLADEAFF. Here the CDR3 DNA reads TGTGCCAGTAGTCTTGCGGATGAAGCTTTCTTT.

The genes are TRBV5-6 and TRBJ1-2; D unclear. The CDR3 totals 11 residues. The V end was cut by 3 bases, the J end by 5 bases, with 5 bases between. The germline V gene has CDR1 SGHDT and CDR2 YYEEEE. CDR3 DNA: TGTGCCAGCAGCTCGGGGTATGGCTACACCTTC. It is translated as CASSSGYGYTF.

The chain recombines TRBV5-4 with TRBJ2-7; a possible D gene is TRBD2 (7 bases). The CDR3 is 14 amino acids. Trimming removed 2 bases at V and 7 bases at J, with 16 bases between. Looked up from germline, CDR1 is SGHNT and CDR2 is YYREEE (reference sequence). This chain's CDR3 is CASSFLAGAGEQYF. The CDR3 DNA reads TGTGCCAGCAGCTTCTTGGCGGGGGCCGGTGAGCAGTACTTC.

The table lists this clone with a few counts. CDR3 DNA: TGTGCCAGCAGAACCAGGGTTAACCAGCCCCAGCATTTT. Protein product: CASRTRVNQPQHF. The rearrangement uses TRBV5-5 and TRBJ1-5, with TRBD1 as a possible D gene (5 bases). V dropped 5 bases and J dropped 7 bases, with 13 bases sitting between them. CDR3 length: 13 residues. Germline V gene data show CDR1 as SGHKS and CDR2 as YYEKEE (reference sequence).

This chain links TRBV2 with TRBJ2-5; tentative D call: TRBD2 (6 bases). CDR1 and CDR2 from the germline V gene are SNHLY and FYNNEI. The CDR3 is 14 residues long. Trimming shortened V by 6 bases and J by 5 bases, and 16 bases separated the two germline ends. CDR3 loop: CASSLWGGGETQYF. The CDR3 DNA is TGTGCCAGCAGCCTATGGGGCGGAGGGGAGACCCAGTACTTC.

The V gene is TRBV3-1 (or the pseudogene TRBV3-2), the J gene TRBJ2-4; TRBD1 matches at 8 bases. After removal of 0 bases from V and 4 bases from J, the junction contained 8 bases not matched to a gene. The CDR3 is 17 residues long. Germline loops: CDR1 LGHDT, CDR2 YNNKEL (reference sequence). CDR3 amino acids: CASSQDLRQGRKNIQYF. CDR3 nucleotides: TGTGCCAGCAGCCAAGACCTTAGACAGGGGCGAAAAAACATTCAGTACTTC.

This sequence joins TRBV15 and TRBJ2-7, with no clear D. Looked up from germline, CDR1 is LNHNV and CDR2 is YYDKDF (reference sequence). This CDR3 spans 15 amino acids. Trimming took 0 bases from V and 0 from J, leaving 9 bases between them. The CDR3 bases are TGTGCCACCAGCAGAGATTCACCCAGCTCCTACGAGCAGTACTTC. As protein: CATSRDSPSSYEQYF.

This sequence joins TRBV19 and TRBJ2-2, with 8 positions matching TRBD2. Germline V gene sequence: CDR1 LNHDA, CDR2 SQIVND (reference sequence). This CDR3 comprises 14 residues. J lost 2 bases, V lost 5 bases, and 1 base had no gene match. This chain's CDR3 is CASSWTSNTGELFF. CDR3 nucleotide sequence: TGTGCCAGTAGTTGGACTAGCAACACCGGGGAGCTGTTTTTT.

The DNA for the CDR3 is TGTGCCAGCAGTGACTCCGGGACAGGGAACTATGGCTACACCTTC. This codes for CASSDSGTGNYGYTF. V gene TRBV6-4 combines with J gene TRBJ1-2; 9 positions agree with TRBD1. The CDR3 sequence is 15 residues long. The germline CDR1 and CDR2 sequences are MRHNA and SNTAGT. V gave up 0 bases and J gave up 2 bases; unmatched junction bases: 1.

The J gene is TRBJ2-2, the V gene TRBV30, with TRBD2 matching over 14 bases. V shed 6 bases, J shed 8 bases, and the junction held 17 bases outside the gene matches. This CDR3 spans 18 amino acids. CDR1 is GTSNPN, CDR2 SVGIG, per germline (reference sequence). The CDR3 region has the DNA TGTGCCTGTACAGCCGGGACTAGCGGGGGCCTAAATTTAGGGGAGCTGTTTTTT. This codes for CACTAGTSGGLNLGELFF.

CDR3 nucleotide sequence: TGTGCCAGTAGTATGGGAGATAATTCACCCCTCCACTTT. This encodes CASSMGDNSPLHF. The chain combines TRBV19 with TRBJ1-6; D not certain. Trimming removed 3 bases at V and 5 bases at J, with 5 bases between. Germline CDR1 and CDR2: LNHDA and SQIVND (reference sequence). CDR3 length equals 13 residues.

The rearrangement joins TRBV18 to TRBJ2-7; unclear D gene. Germline V CDR1 and CDR2: KGHSH, LQKENI. The length of the CDR3 is 14 residues. V was cut by 2 bases and J by 6 bases, with 14 bases left in between. CDR3 in DNA: TGTGCCAGCTCACCATACGAGTTAGCATCCGAGCAGTACTTC. This translates into CASSPYELASEQYF.

V and J are TRBV18 and TRBJ2-3; perhaps TRBD2 as D (5 bases). The CDR3 has 17 residues. The V and J ends lost 3 bases and 0 bases respectively, with 16 bases between them. Per germline, CDR1 KGHSH and CDR2 LQKENI. This chain's CDR3 is CASSPFETTISTDTQYF. The CDR3 region has the DNA TGTGCCAGCTCACCTTTTGAGACTACAATTAGCACAGATACGCAGTATTTT.

The chain has TRBV7-9 and TRBJ2-7; D not resolved. Germline V gene sequence: CDR1 SEHNR, CDR2 FQNEAQ (reference sequence). Trimming stripped 5 bases from V and 0 bases from J, with 5 bases between. The CDR3 is made up of 12 amino acids. CDR3 DNA: TGTGCCAGCAGCCCTTACTCCTACGAGCAGTACTTC. Its protein is CASSPYSYEQYF.

V gene TRBV5-1 combines with J gene TRBJ1-6, with TRBD1 matching over 7 bases. The CDR3 covers 15 residues. After removal of 0 bases from V and 9 bases from J, the junction contained 6 bases not matched to a gene. The germline CDR1 and CDR2 sequences are SGHRS and YFSETQ. The DNA for the CDR3 is TGCGCCAGCAGCTTGGGTACAGGGGTGGCTTCACCCCTCCACTTT. Protein sequence: CASSLGTGVASPLHF.

This chain uses TRBV5-1 with TRBJ2-2; a possible D gene is TRBD2 (5 bases). The CDR3 has 14 amino acids. The germline V gene encodes CDR1 SGHRS and CDR2 YFSETQ. Trimming took 4 bases from V and 3 from J, leaving 10 bases between them. This CDR3 is CASSVRVDTGELFF. In DNA, the CDR3 is TGCGCCAGCAGCGTGCGGGTGGACACCGGGGAGCTGTTTTTT.

This rearrangement joins TRBV6-4 to TRBJ2-3; 9 bases are shared with TRBD2. The CDR3 is 16 amino acids. Trimming removed 0 bases from V and 3 bases from J; junction bases left unmatched: 4. Germline assignment: CDR1 MRHNA and CDR2 SNTAGT. This CDR3 reads CASSDSPAGGTDTQYF. The CDR3, as DNA: TGTGCCAGCAGTGACTCCCCAGCGGGGGGAACAGATACGCAGTATTTT.

The chain is built from TRBV27 and TRBJ2-7; the D is unclear. Looked up from germline, CDR1 is MNHEY and CDR2 is SMNVEV (reference sequence). The CDR3 is 13 residues long. The V end was cut by 2 bases, the J end by 0 bases, with 5 bases between. The CDR3 reads CASSLEYSYEQYF. The CDR3 nucleotides read TGTGCCAGCAGTTTAGAGTACTCCTACGAGCAGTACTTC.

The gene calls are TRBV10-3 and TRBJ2-1, with D perhaps TRBD2 (7 bases). The germline CDR1 and CDR2 sequences are ENHRY and SYGVKD. Trimming pared 2 bases from V and 7 bases from J, leaving 15 bases between. The CDR3 consists of 15 residues. In nucleotides, the CDR3 is TGTGCCATCAGTGAGGTAGGGGGGGCCGGGAATGAGCAGTTCTTC. Encoded protein: CAISEVGGAGNEQFF.

As DNA, the CDR3 is TGTGCCTGGAGTACTCAGGGTTTGTACTATGGCTACACCTTC. Translating gives CAWSTQGLYYGYTF. The chain uses TRBV30 and TRBJ1-2; TRBD1 is a possible D gene (5 bases). Germline values: CDR1 GTSNPN, CDR2 SVGIG (reference sequence). Trimming removed 2 bases from V and 3 bases from J, with 13 bases in between. This CDR3 spans 14 amino acids.

The genes are TRBV28 and TRBJ2-2; 12 bases agree with TRBD2. This CDR3 has 15 residues. V was clipped by 7 bases and J by 8 bases; unmatched bases: 8. CDR1 MDHEN and CDR2 SYDVKM come from the germline V gene. The CDR3 sequence is CASNLLGLAGGELFF. CDR3 sequence (DNA): TGTGCCAGCAATCTCCTTGGACTAGCGGGGGGGGAGCTGTTTTTT.

The V call is TRBV7-3, the J call TRBJ2-3; D might be TRBD1 (5 bases). CDR1 and CDR2 (germline): SGHTA, FQGTGA. The ends were cut back, 2 bases at V and 2 bases at J, with 8 bases in the middle. The CDR3 is 14 residues long. The CDR3 nucleotides read TGTGCCAGCAGCTTAGGGGCGACCACAGATACGCAGTATTTT. Its translation: CASSLGATTDTQYF.